The 13 T cell receptor beta chains below come from one sample, sequenced in a study of Ad26.COV2.S vaccination and SARS-CoV-2 variants. Some clones are missing from TCRdb's copy, which holds only in-frame ones; the method was immunoSEQ multiplex PCR. The sample holds roughly 510,000 clones, around 88% seen once. Treatment in this sample: over 15 received Ad26.COV2.S at low or high dose, single or two shots; roughly 5 received placebo; per-sample allocation not given. Day 63 after the first injection of vaccine or placebo was the sampling time. The sequencing used peripheral blood, collected in a trial of Ad26.COV2.S vaccine versus placebo. The receptors derive from a person aged 18-60 years who received the Ad26.COV2.S COVID-19 vaccine or a placebo.

The gene calls are TRBV5-4 and TRBJ1-4; D gene unclear. The V end lost 4 bases, the J end lost 1 base, and 11 bases lay between the germline ends. Germline CDR1 reads SGHNT; CDR2 reads YYREEE (reference sequence). The CDR3 covers 15 residues. CDR3 sequence reads: CASSQNPGTNEKLFF. The CDR3 DNA reads TGTGCCAGCAGCCAAAACCCAGGAACTAATGAAAAACTGTTTTTT. Looking up the rest from reference TRBV5-4 and TRBJ1-4 gives the full variable domain: ETGVTQSPTHLIKTRGQQVTLRCSSQSGHNTVSWYQQALGQGPQFIFQYYREEENGRGNFPPRFSGLQFPNYSSELNVNALELDDSALYLCASSQNPGTNEKLFFGSGTQLSVL.

The chain couples TRBV12-3 or TRBV12-4 to TRBJ2-7, with unresolved D. CDR3 length: 13 residues. V lost 5 bases, J lost 4 bases, and 12 bases lay in between. CDR3: CASSRDLVYEQYF. The CDR3 nucleotides are TGTGCCAGCAGTCGAGACTTAGTATACGAGCAGTACTTC.

This chain uses TRBV18 with TRBJ2-5, with unresolved D. V gave up 1 base and J gave up 2 bases, with 5 bases separating them. Germline values: CDR1 KGHSH, CDR2 LQKENI. CDR3 length: 13 residues. The CDR3 DNA reads TGTGCCAGCTCACCACTACAACAAGAGACCCAGTACTTC. Amino acids: CASSPLQQETQYF. The variable domain in full, completed from reference TRBV18 and TRBJ2-5, reads NAGVMQNPRHLVRRRGQEARLRCSPMKGHSHVYWYRQLPEEGLKFMVYLQKENIIDESGMPKERFSAEFPKEGPSILRIQQVVRGDSAAYFCASSPLQQETQYFGPGTRLLVL.

The chain recombines TRBV20-1 with TRBJ2-5; tentative D call: TRBD1 (6 bases). With 3 bases removed from V and 5 bases from J, the gap between germline ends came to 13 bases. Germline CDR1 is DFQATT and CDR2 is SNEGSKA (reference sequence). CDR3 length: 13 amino acids. The CDR3 loop reads CSASPTGRETQYF. The CDR3 bases are TGCAGTGCTAGTCCGACAGGCCGGGAGACCCAGTACTTC.

A note on this clone: This same CDR3 is encoded by further DNA sequences in the sample. The chain employs TRBV30 and TRBJ2-7; 7 bases fit TRBD2. The CDR3 length is 12 residues. Losses at the gene ends were 4 bases for V and 2 bases for J; bases not matched to a gene: 2. Looked up from germline, CDR1 is GTSNPN and CDR2 is SVGIG (reference sequence). CDR3 sequence reads: CAWTSGTYEQYF. CDR3 nucleotide sequence: TGTGCCTGGACTAGCGGAACCTACGAGCAGTACTTC.

The chain is built from TRBV27 and TRBJ2-2; TRBD2 matches 7 bases. The CDR3 has 14 amino acids. Germline CDR1 and CDR2: MNHEY and SMNVEV (reference sequence). The CDR3 region is CASSRGANTGELFF. The CDR3 nucleotides read TGTGCTTCGTCCCGGGGGGCGAACACCGGGGAGCTGTTTTTT.

The count of this clone is one. DNA of the CDR3: TGTGCCAGCAGTTCCAAGATCCTCTCCTATAATTCACCCCTCCACTTT. Translating it yields CASSSKILSYNSPLHF. The chain links TRBV27 to TRBJ1-6; D call uncertain. The CDR3 is 16 amino acids. Germline CDR1 MNHEY, CDR2 SMNVEV (reference sequence). V shed 4 bases and J shed 0 bases, with 10 bases lying between them.

This rearrangement joins TRBV9 to TRBJ2-1; 9 nucleotides match TRBD2. J gave up 10 bases and V 0 bases, and 8 bases lay outside the gene matches. The CDR3 extends over 15 amino acids. Germline V gives CDR1 SGDLS, CDR2 YYNGEE. CDR3 amino acids: CASSVVDSGSAEQFF. CDR3 bases: TGTGCCAGCAGCGTAGTGGATAGCGGGAGCGCGGAGCAGTTCTTC.

This clone was counted between two and nine times. The chain uses TRBV11-2 and TRBJ2-5, with a weak D call TRBD2 (5 bases). CDR1 and CDR2 (germline): SGHAT, FQNNGV. Trimming left V 0 bases short and J 3 bases short, with 11 bases between. The CDR3 sequence is 15 residues long. CDR3 DNA sequence: TGTGCCAGCAGCTTAGAGTTAGCGCGGAAAGAGACCCAGTACTTC. Amino acid sequence: CASSLELARKETQYF.

J is TRBJ2-4 and V is TRBV20-1; no reliable D call. With 3 bases removed from V and 5 bases from J, the gap between germline ends came to 5 bases. CDR1 is DFQATT and CDR2 is SNEGSKA in the germline V gene (reference sequence). This CDR3 has 11 residues. The CDR3 region is CSASSQNIQYF. CDR3 nucleotides: TGCAGTGCTAGCTCCCAAAACATTCAGTACTTC.

V and J are TRBV10-3 and TRBJ2-1; weak D call: TRBD1 (6 bases). V dropped 6 bases and J dropped 8 bases, with 14 bases sitting between them. CDR3 length: 13 residues. The germline CDR1 and CDR2 sequences are ENHRY and SYGVKD. The CDR3 sequence: CAISRGPLHEQFF. The CDR3 region has the DNA TGTGCCATCAGCAGGGGCCCTCTTCATGAGCAGTTCTTC.

This chain connects TRBV2 to TRBJ2-7; 7 positions agree with TRBD1. The CDR3 spans 14 residues. Germline values: CDR1 SNHLY, CDR2 FYNNEI. V lost 6 bases, J lost 0 bases, and 5 bases stayed unmatched. The DNA for the CDR3 is TGTGCCAGCAGCCCGGGACAGCTCTCCTACGAGCAGTACTTC. This translates into CASSPGQLSYEQYF.

The gene calls are TRBV14 and TRBJ1-1, with TRBD1 identical over 8 bases. CDR3 length equals 15 residues. CDR1 and CDR2 (germline): SGHDN, FVKESK. Unmatched junction bases numbered 5, after V lost 1 base and J lost 4 bases. The CDR3 DNA follows: TGTGCCAGCAGCCAAGCGCAGGGGGCATTCACTGAAGCTTTCTTT. Protein: CASSQAQGAFTEAFF.